Below, one TCR beta chain is given with its context. Its antigen is not identified. Assay: immunoSEQ multiplex PCR; the TCRdb copy retains only in-frame clones and omits some. The data hold tens of thousands of clones, with more than 75% observed a single time. The sample comes from a study of T cells in localized non-small cell lung cancer. Overall study findings and caveats: Clonality peaked in uninvolved adjacent lung rather than tumor. Sequencing covered just one tumor region, so heterogeneity cannot be ruled out. Elevated circulating T cell density in blood was associated with longer overall survival.

This sample comprised peripheral blood, obtained before any cancer treatment. This TCR was sampled from a female donor at least 60 years old with stage I lung adenocarcinoma.

CDR3 in DNA: TGTGCCAGCAGCTTAGCGGGCAGGGTAGAGACCCAGTACTTC. It is translated as CASSLAGRVETQYF. The V call is TRBV7-9, the J call TRBJ2-5, with a weak D call TRBD1 (5 bases). The CDR3 loop spans 14 amino acids. The germline V and J ends were trimmed by 0 bases and 4 bases, with 9 bases remaining between them. Per the germline V gene, CDR1 is SEHNR and CDR2 is FQNEAQ (reference sequence).